This T cell receptor beta chain emerged from a study of PD-L1 blockade in urothelial cancer. Study overall: It was at some point between 2013 and 2014 that patients started atezolizumab at 1,200 mg intravenously every 3 weeks. Each blood sample yielded a median of about 130,000 T cells.

Using immunoSEQ multiplex PCR, the repertoire was profiled, and TCRdb retains in-frame clones only, with some absent. The sample lists around 66,000 clones, 88% occurring once. Indicated time point: peripheral blood 6 weeks after treatment start. Metastatic or locally advanced urothelial carcinoma was present in the patients. This CDR3 region has 15 residues. Trimming removed 3 bases from V and 4 bases from J; junction bases left unmatched: 5. The germline CDR1 and CDR2 sequences are SGHDN and FVKESK. The clonotype originates from a man between 60 and 75 years old with urothelial cancer. The sequencing used PBMCs, collected around atezolizumab (anti-PD-L1) treatment. This chain connects TRBV14 to TRBJ2-7; 11 positions match TRBD2. The CDR3 bases are TGTGCCAGCAGCCAGATGCTAGCGGGGGGATACGAGCAGTACTTC. Amino acids: CASSQMLAGGYEQYF. Complete variable domain (other parts from reference TRBV14 and TRBJ2-7): EAGVTQFPSHSVIEKGQTVTLRCDPISGHDNLYWYRRVMGKEIKFLLHFVKESKQDESGMPNNRFLAERTGGTYSTLKVQPAELEDSGVYFCASSQMLAGGYEQYFGPGTRLTVT.